A selection of T cell receptor beta chains follows, all from one sample in a study of shared clonotypes between healthy human individuals. Some clones are missing from TCRdb's copy, which holds only in-frame ones; the method was immunoSEQ multiplex PCR. Of roughly 2 million clones in the sample, 95% were seen once. What was sequenced was naive CD4+ T cells sorted from blood. The receptor source for this set is a man aged 18 to 30 in good health. The CDR3 runs from the conserved cysteine through the conserved F or W. The order of the fields is V gene, clone size, J gene, D gene, CDR3 protein, CDR3 DNA. The D gene is left open where the match is weak. Size tells how often a clone was seen (once, few, many) or the class of an expanded clone, and some rows leave it out.

>TRBV5-1|.|TRBJ1-3|.
CASSLISQGSGNTIYF
TGCGCCAGCAGCTTGATTTCTCAGGGCTCTGGAAACACCATATATTTT
>TRBV4-3|.|TRBJ2-7|TRBD2
CASSQDLGGRSYEQYF
TGCGCCAGCAGCCAAGATCTTGGCGGGAGGTCCTACGAGCAGTACTTC
>TRBV4-1|once|TRBJ2-1|TRBD2
CASSQPPSGKGEQFF
TGCGCCAGCAGCCAACCCCCTAGCGGGAAGGGTGAGCAGTTCTTC
>TRBV7-9|.|TRBJ2-1|TRBD1
CASSQARTGPNNEQFF
TGTGCCAGCAGCCAAGCAAGGACAGGGCCCAACAATGAGCAGTTCTTC
>TRBV7-2|.|TRBJ2-7|TRBD1
CASSSGTAPYEQYF
TGTGCCAGCAGCTCTGGGACAGCCCCCTACGAGCAGTACTTC
>TRBV5-1|.|TRBJ2-2|TRBD1
CASSLGGGFPGELFF
TGCGCCAGCAGCTTGGGAGGGGGCTTCCCCGGGGAGCTGTTTTTT
>TRBV29-1|.|TRBJ2-1|.
CSVAQDEQFF
TGCAGCGTTGCCCAAGATGAGCAGTTCTTC
>TRBV18|.|TRBJ2-3|.
CASSPEAGETGSGQYF
TGTGCCAGCTCACCGGAGGCAGGGGAAACCGGGTCTGGGCAGTATTTT
>TRBV6-5|once|TRBJ1-3|.
CASSYRGDGNTIYF
TGTGCCAGCAGTTACCGCGGGGACGGAAACACCATATATTTT
>TRBV12-5|.|TRBJ2-7|.
CASGLGHRAFRNF
TGTGCTAGTGGTTTGGGCCACAGGGCCTTCAGGAACTTC
>TRBV11-2|.|TRBJ1-5|.
CASSSDGRAPPRAQHF
TGTGCCAGCAGCTCTGATGGGCGGGCGCCTCCCCGAGCCCAGCATTTT
>TRBV28|.|TRBJ1-6|.
CASSFRGASSPLHF
TGTGCCAGCAGTTTCAGGGGCGCGAGTTCACCCCTCCACTTT
>TRBV11-3|.|TRBJ1-4|.
CASSSILAGIGPATNEKLFF
TGTGCCAGCAGCTCGATTTTAGCAGGGATTGGTCCTGCAACTAATGAAAAACTGTTTTTT
>TRBV2|.|TRBJ1-3|.
CASSVRTWVDTIYF
TGTGCCAGCAGTGTTAGGACTTGGGTTGACACCATATATTTT
>TRBV6-6|.|TRBJ1-3|.
CASRSGNTIYF
TGTGCCAGCAGGTCGGGAAACACCATATATTTT
>TRBV28|.|TRBJ1-2|TRBD1
CASSVGGTVYGYTF
TGTGCCAGCAGTGTAGGCGGGACAGTCTATGGCTACACCTTC
>TRBV5-1|.|TRBJ2-2|.
CASSLATSPSGELFF
TGCGCCAGCAGCTTGGCAACTAGCCCCTCCGGGGAGCTGTTTTTT
>TRBV6-6|.|TRBJ1-2|TRBD1
CASSYSGQGYYGYTF
TGTGCCAGCAGTTACTCGGGACAGGGCTACTATGGCTACACCTTC
>TRBV29-1|.|TRBJ2-3|.
CSVGAGPFTDTQYF
TGCAGCGTTGGGGCGGGGCCCTTCACAGATACGCAGTATTTT
>TRBV6-1|.|TRBJ2-1|.
CASSAGTARYNEQFF
TGTGCCAGCAGCGCCGGGACTGCCCGCTACAATGAGCAGTTCTTC
>TRBV7-6|.|TRBJ2-3|TRBD2
CASSLARAGGTDTQYF
TGTGCCAGCAGCTTAGCACGAGCGGGGGGCACAGATACGCAGTATTTT
>TRBV2|.|TRBJ2-4|.
CASSAQAKAKNIQYF
TGTGCCAGCAGCGCCCAGGCTAAAGCCAAAAACATTCAGTACTTC
>TRBV7-9|.|TRBJ1-3|.
CASSSQGSGNTIYF
TGTGCCAGCAGCTCGCAGGGTTCTGGAAACACCATATATTTT
>TRBV18|.|TRBJ2-7|TRBD2
CASSPLASGAYEQYF
TGTGCCAGCTCACCACTCGCTAGCGGAGCCTACGAGCAGTACTTC
>TRBV7-8|.|TRBJ1-3|.
CASSLERSSGNTIYF
TGTGCCAGCAGCTTAGAACGGAGTTCTGGAAACACCATATATTTT
>TRBV5-1|few|TRBJ2-1|.
CASSLASSYNEQFF
TGCGCCAGCAGCTTGGCCAGCTCCTACAATGAGCAGTTCTTC
>TRBV28|.|TRBJ2-1|.
CASSLIGGSYNEQFF
TGTGCCAGCAGTTTAATTGGCGGCTCCTACAATGAGCAGTTCTTC
>TRBV11-2|.|TRBJ2-7|.
CASSLEEDDYEQYF
TGTGCCAGCAGCTTAGAAGAGGATGACTACGAGCAGTACTTC
>TRBV6-1|.|TRBJ1-2|TRBD1
CASFAGTANYGYTF
TGTGCCAGCTTCGCCGGGACAGCTAACTATGGCTACACCTTC
>TRBV5-1|.|TRBJ2-7|TRBD2
CASTLAGGSYEQYF
TGCGCCAGCACACTAGCGGGAGGCTCCTACGAGCAGTACTTC
>TRBV5-6|.|TRBJ2-7|.
CASSLHEQYF
TGTGCCAGCAGCTTACACGAGCAGTACTTC
>TRBV6-5|.|TRBJ1-2|TRBD1
CASRLGQGIYGYTF
TGTGCCAGCAGGCTTGGACAGGGGATCTATGGCTACACCTTC
>TRBV4-1|.|TRBJ2-1|TRBD1
CASSAPDRYNEQFF
TGCGCCAGCAGCGCCCCGGACAGGTACAATGAGCAGTTCTTC
>TRBV9|.|TRBJ1-1|TRBD1
CASSRPGTGTEAFF
TGTGCCAGCAGCCGTCCCGGGACAGGGACTGAAGCTTTCTTT
>TRBV4-2|.|TRBJ2-3|.
CASSRLTSPFLDTQYF
TGTGCCAGCAGCCGGCTCACTAGCCCCTTTCTAGATACGCAGTATTTT
>TRBV5-1|once|TRBJ2-5|TRBD2
CASSLAASGGQETQYF
TGCGCCAGCAGCTTGGCGGCTAGCGGGGGGCAAGAGACCCAGTACTTC
>TRBV5-1|.|TRBJ2-5|TRBD1
CASSWGQGRETQYF
TGCGCCAGCAGCTGGGGACAGGGTAGGGAGACCCAGTACTTC
>TRBV5-6|.|TRBJ1-2|.
CASSLGRLNYGYTF
TGTGCCAGCAGCTTGGGCAGGCTTAACTATGGCTACACCTTC
>TRBV11-2|once|TRBJ1-5|.
CASSKGGEPQHF
TGTGCCAGCAGCAAGGGGGGGGAGCCCCAGCATTTT
>TRBV30|once|TRBJ2-7|.
CACVGGPQSSYEQYF
TGTGCCTGCGTCGGAGGGCCCCAGAGCTCCTACGAGCAGTACTTC
>TRBV14|.|TRBJ1-1|.
CASKGSWRNTEAFF
TGTGCCAGCAAAGGGAGTTGGAGAAACACTGAAGCTTTCTTT
>TRBV9|.|TRBJ2-3|TRBD2
CASSPRTSGGGTDTQYF
TGTGCCAGCAGCCCCCGGACTAGCGGGGGGGGGACAGATACGCAGTATTTT
>TRBV10-3|.|TRBJ1-2|.
CAISREGNGYTF
TGTGCCATCAGTAGGGAGGGCAATGGCTACACCTTC
>TRBV6-1|.|TRBJ2-5|.
CASSAGETQYF
TGTGCCAGCAGTGCAGGGGAGACCCAGTACTTC
>TRBV6-6|.|TRBJ2-7|TRBD1
CASLPGQGVSYEQYF
TGTGCCAGTTTACCCGGACAGGGTGTATCCTACGAGCAGTACTTC
>TRBV28|.|TRBJ2-7|TRBD2
CASSLGTSGAYEQYF
TGTGCCAGCAGTTTAGGGACTAGCGGGGCCTACGAGCAGTACTTC
>TRBV2|once|TRBJ1-1|.
CASSAQAQGEDTEAFF
TGTGCCAGCAGTGCCCAGGCCCAAGGAGAGGACACTGAAGCTTTCTTT
>TRBV30|once|TRBJ1-1|TRBD1
CAWLDRLNTEAFF
TGTGCCTGGCTGGACAGGTTGAACACTGAAGCTTTCTTT
>TRBV21-1|.|TRBJ1-5|.
CASSKVGVTYSNQPQHF
TGTGCCAGCAGCAAAGTGGGTGTCACCTATAGCAATCAGCCCCAGCATTTT
>TRBV5-6|.|TRBJ2-2|.
CASSLNGRANTGELFF
TGTGCCAGCAGCTTGAATGGACGGGCGAACACCGGGGAGCTGTTTTTT
>TRBV28|.|TRBJ1-5|.
CASTVGGAAVGNQPQHF
TGTGCCAGCACCGTGGGAGGGGCGGCGGTGGGCAATCAGCCCCAGCATTTT
>TRBV30|.|TRBJ1-2|.
CAWRDTEYEGYTF
TGTGCCTGGAGAGACACAGAATACGAAGGCTACACCTTC
>TRBV5-1|.|TRBJ1-1|.
CASTREGGNTEAFF
TGCGCCAGCACCAGGGAGGGAGGAAACACTGAAGCTTTCTTT
>TRBV28|.|TRBJ2-3|TRBD1
CASSFSWDRADTQYF
TGTGCCAGCAGTTTTAGCTGGGACAGGGCAGATACGCAGTATTTT
>TRBV6-6|.|TRBJ2-7|.
CASTGQHYEQYF
TGTGCCAGCACAGGGCAGCACTACGAGCAGTACTTC